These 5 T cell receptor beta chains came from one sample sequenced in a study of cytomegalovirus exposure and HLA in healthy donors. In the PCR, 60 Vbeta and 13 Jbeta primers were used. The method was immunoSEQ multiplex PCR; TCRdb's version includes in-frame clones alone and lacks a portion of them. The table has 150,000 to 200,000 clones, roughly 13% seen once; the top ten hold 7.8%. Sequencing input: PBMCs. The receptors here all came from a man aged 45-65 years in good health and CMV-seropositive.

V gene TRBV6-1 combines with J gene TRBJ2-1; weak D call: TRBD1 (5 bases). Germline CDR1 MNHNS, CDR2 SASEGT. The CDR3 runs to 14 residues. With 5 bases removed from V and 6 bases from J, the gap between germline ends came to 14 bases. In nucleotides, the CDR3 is TGTGCCAGCAGTAAAAGGACACCCCCCAATGAGCAGTTCTTC. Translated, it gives CASSKRTPPNEQFF.

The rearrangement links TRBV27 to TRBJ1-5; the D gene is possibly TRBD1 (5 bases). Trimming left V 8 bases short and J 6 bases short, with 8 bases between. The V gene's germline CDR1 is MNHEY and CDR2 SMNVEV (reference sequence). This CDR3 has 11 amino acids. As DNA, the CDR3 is TGTGCCAGCGGCCAGGGTCAGCCCCAGCATTTT. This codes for CASGQGQPQHF.

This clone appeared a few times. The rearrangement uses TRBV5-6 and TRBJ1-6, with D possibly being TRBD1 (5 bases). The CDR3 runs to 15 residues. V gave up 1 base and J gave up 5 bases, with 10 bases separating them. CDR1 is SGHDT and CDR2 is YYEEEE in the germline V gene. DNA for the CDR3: TGTGCCAGCAGCTTGAACAGGTTGAATAATTCACCCCTCCACTTT. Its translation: CASSLNRLNNSPLHF.

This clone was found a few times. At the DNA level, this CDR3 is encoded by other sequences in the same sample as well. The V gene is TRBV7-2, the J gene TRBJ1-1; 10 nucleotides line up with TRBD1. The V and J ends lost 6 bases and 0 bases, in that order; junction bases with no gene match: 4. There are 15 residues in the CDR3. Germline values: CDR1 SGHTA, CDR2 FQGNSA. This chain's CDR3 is CASSRDRGLNTEAFF. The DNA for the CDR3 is TGTGCCAGCAGTCGAGACAGGGGGCTGAACACTGAAGCTTTCTTT.

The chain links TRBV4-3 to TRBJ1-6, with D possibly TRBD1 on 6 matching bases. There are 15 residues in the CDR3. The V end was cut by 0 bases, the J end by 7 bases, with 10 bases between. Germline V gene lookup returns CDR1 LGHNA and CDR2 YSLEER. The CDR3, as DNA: TGCGCCAGCAGCCAAGATGGTGACAGGAATTCACCCCTCCACTTT. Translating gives CASSQDGDRNSPLHF.